The rows below give T cell receptor beta chains drawn from one sample of a study of cytomegalovirus exposure and HLA in healthy donors. The assay was immunoSEQ multiplex PCR, and TCRdb's table has in-frame clones only and misses some. This sample yields under 400,000 clones, of which roughly 86% are seen a single time; around 1% belongs to the top ten. The sequencing sample was made of PBMCs. These receptors came from a man aged 25-45 years in good health and CMV-seronegative. The CDR3 runs from the conserved cysteine through the conserved F or W. D genes are given only for firm matches. A row's size may be missing; if present it is once, few, many or a size class.

d_gene: .; j_gene: TRBJ1-2; abundance: .; v_gene: TRBV6-6; CDR3aa: CASSWDWTAERGYTF; CDR3nt: TGTGCCAGCAGTTGGGATTGGACAGCAGAGCGTGGCTACACCTTC
d_gene: .; j_gene: TRBJ1-5; abundance: .; v_gene: TRBV4-1; CDR3aa: CASSQVGGNSNQPQHF; CDR3nt: TGCGCCAGCAGCCAAGTTGGCGGTAATAGCAATCAGCCCCAGCATTTT
d_gene: .; j_gene: TRBJ2-2; abundance: once; v_gene: TRBV9; CDR3aa: CASSVVERNGELFF; CDR3nt: TGTGCCAGCAGCGTAGTTGAGCGAAACGGGGAGCTGTTTTTT
d_gene: .; j_gene: TRBJ1-1; abundance: few; v_gene: TRBV7-2; CDR3aa: CASSLRGGTEAFF; CDR3nt: TGTGCCAGCAGCTTAAGAGGGGGCACTGAAGCTTTCTTT
d_gene: .; j_gene: TRBJ1-2; abundance: .; v_gene: TRBV7-9; CDR3aa: CASSEDSSPSYGYTF; CDR3nt: TGTGCCAGCAGCGAGGACAGCTCACCCTCCTATGGCTACACCTTC
d_gene: .; j_gene: TRBJ1-2; abundance: .; v_gene: TRBV6-1; CDR3aa: CASIETQAPNYGYTF; CDR3nt: TGTGCCAGCATCGAGACACAGGCTCCTAACTATGGCTACACCTTC
d_gene: .; j_gene: TRBJ2-7; abundance: .; v_gene: TRBV7-9; CDR3aa: CASRPTGAYEQYF; CDR3nt: TGTGCCAGCAGACCGACTGGGGCGTACGAGCAGTACTTC
d_gene: .; j_gene: TRBJ2-5; abundance: few; v_gene: TRBV7-9; CDR3aa: CASSSSPGGRGTQYF; CDR3nt: TGTGCCAGCAGCTCCTCCCCAGGAGGGCGTGGGACCCAGTACTTC
d_gene: .; j_gene: TRBJ1-4; abundance: .; v_gene: TRBV10-1; CDR3aa: CASSESGGGEKLFF; CDR3nt: TGCGCCAGCAGTGAATCGGGCGGGGGCGAAAAACTGTTTTTT
d_gene: .; j_gene: TRBJ1-1; abundance: .; v_gene: TRBV6-1; CDR3aa: CASSEAWGHHYEAFF; CDR3nt: TGTGCCAGCAGTGAAGCCTGGGGACATCATTATGAAGCTTTCTTT
d_gene: TRBD1; j_gene: TRBJ1-1; abundance: .; v_gene: TRBV7-9; CDR3aa: CASSPGQGTENTEAFF; CDR3nt: TGTGCCAGCAGCCCAGGACAGGGTACAGAGAACACTGAAGCTTTCTTT
d_gene: .; j_gene: TRBJ1-3; abundance: few; v_gene: TRBV6-1; CDR3aa: CASSVAREALTGNTIYF; CDR3nt: TGTGCCAGCAGTGTCGCCCGGGAGGCCCTAACTGGAAACACCATATATTTT
d_gene: .; j_gene: TRBJ1-2; abundance: .; v_gene: TRBV6-1; CDR3aa: CASSEPDYGYTF; CDR3nt: TGTGCCAGCAGTGAACCGGACTATGGCTACACCTTC
d_gene: .; j_gene: TRBJ2-3; abundance: .; v_gene: TRBV7-5; CDR3aa: CVRSFSCQLKRGSDTQYF; CDR3nt: TGTGTCAGAAGCTTTTCGTGCCAACTCAAGCGGGGGTCTGATACGCAGTATTTT
d_gene: .; j_gene: TRBJ1-1; abundance: .; v_gene: TRBV6-4; CDR3aa: CASSDVGRANTEAFF; CDR3nt: TGTGCCAGCAGTGACGTGGGCCGAGCGAACACTGAAGCTTTCTTT
d_gene: TRBD2; j_gene: TRBJ2-3; abundance: .; v_gene: TRBV6-5; CDR3aa: CASSYLRGGRDTQYF; CDR3nt: TGTGCCAGCAGTTATTTGCGGGGGGGCCGCGATACGCAGTATTTT
d_gene: .; j_gene: TRBJ2-1; abundance: .; v_gene: TRBV7-7; CDR3aa: CASSLGRFNEQFF; CDR3nt: TGTGCCAGCAGCTTAGGCAGGTTCAATGAGCAGTTCTTC
d_gene: .; j_gene: TRBJ2-7; abundance: .; v_gene: TRBV12-5; CDR3aa: CASGPLPFHDDPGTRLYEQYF; CDR3nt: TGTGCTAGTGGTCCCCTGCCGTTCCACGACGACCCCGGGACAAGACTCTACGAGCAGTACTTC
d_gene: TRBD1; j_gene: TRBJ1-6; abundance: once; v_gene: TRBV30; CDR3aa: CAWSVRPQGDSPLHF; CDR3nt: TGTGCCTGGAGTGTAAGGCCGCAGGGGGATTCACCCCTCCACTTT
d_gene: TRBD2; j_gene: TRBJ2-7; abundance: .; v_gene: TRBV6-6; CDR3aa: CASSYSYSGGTGAQYF; CDR3nt: TGTGCCAGCAGTTACTCGTATAGCGGGGGTACGGGAGCGCAGTACTTC
d_gene: TRBD1; j_gene: TRBJ2-7; abundance: .; v_gene: TRBV7-8; CDR3aa: CASSPGDSAKLQYF; CDR3nt: TGTGCCAGCAGCCCAGGGGACAGCGCCAAGTTGCAGTACTTC
d_gene: .; j_gene: TRBJ1-1; abundance: .; v_gene: TRBV9; CDR3aa: CASSATVNTEAFF; CDR3nt: TGTGCCAGCAGCGCCACAGTGAACACTGAAGCTTTCTTT
d_gene: TRBD1; j_gene: TRBJ1-2; abundance: .; v_gene: TRBV6-6; CDR3aa: CASIGQGAENYGYTF; CDR3nt: TGTGCCAGCATCGGACAGGGAGCTGAAAACTATGGCTACACCTTC
d_gene: .; j_gene: TRBJ2-1; abundance: .; v_gene: TRBV7-9; CDR3aa: CASSLLMGDEQFF; CDR3nt: TGTGCCAGCAGCCTCCTTATGGGAGATGAGCAGTTCTTC
d_gene: TRBD1; j_gene: TRBJ1-4; abundance: .; v_gene: TRBV6-6; CDR3aa: CASGQGAVEKLFF; CDR3nt: TGTGCCAGCGGGCAGGGGGCGGTGGAAAAACTGTTTTTT
d_gene: .; j_gene: TRBJ1-1; abundance: .; v_gene: TRBV6-5; CDR3aa: CASSPGGQEAFF; CDR3nt: TGTGCCAGCAGCCCGGGAGGGCAAGAAGCTTTCTTT
d_gene: .; j_gene: TRBJ2-3; abundance: .; v_gene: TRBV5-4; CDR3aa: CASSSRQSSTDTQYF; CDR3nt: TGTGCCAGCAGCTCGAGACAGTCCTCGACAGATACGCAGTATTTT
d_gene: TRBD1; j_gene: TRBJ2-1; abundance: once; v_gene: TRBV27; CDR3aa: CASSLSRDRENYNEQFF; CDR3nt: TGTGCCAGCAGTTTAAGCCGGGACAGGGAAAACTACAATGAGCAGTTCTTC
d_gene: TRBD1; j_gene: TRBJ2-7; abundance: .; v_gene: TRBV27; CDR3aa: CASSPSRAGGLYYEQYF; CDR3nt: TGTGCCAGCAGTCCCTCCCGGGCAGGGGGCTTGTACTACGAGCAGTACTTC
d_gene: TRBD1; j_gene: TRBJ1-1; abundance: .; v_gene: TRBV7-9; CDR3aa: CASSLRQGGTEAFF; CDR3nt: TGTGCCAGCAGCTTAAGACAGGGGGGGACTGAAGCTTTCTTT
d_gene: .; j_gene: TRBJ2-5; abundance: once; v_gene: TRBV7-7; CDR3aa: CASSLVGSYETQYF; CDR3nt: TGTGCCAGCAGCTTAGTCGGTAGCTATGAGACCCAGTACTTC
d_gene: TRBD1; j_gene: TRBJ2-1; abundance: .; v_gene: TRBV9; CDR3aa: CASSVEPGQAFYNEQFF; CDR3nt: TGTGCCAGCAGCGTTGAACCGGGACAGGCATTCTACAATGAGCAGTTCTTC
d_gene: TRBD2; j_gene: TRBJ2-7; abundance: .; v_gene: TRBV6-5; CDR3aa: CASSVSGGASNEQYF; CDR3nt: TGTGCCAGCAGTGTGAGCGGGGGGGCGTCGAACGAGCAGTACTTC
d_gene: .; j_gene: TRBJ2-3; abundance: .; v_gene: TRBV7-8; CDR3aa: CASSLGAGIWHTQYF; CDR3nt: TGTGCCAGCAGCTTAGGGGCAGGGATATGGCATACGCAGTATTTT
d_gene: .; j_gene: TRBJ1-1; abundance: .; v_gene: TRBV5-1; CDR3aa: CASSLLQVQGNTEAFF; CDR3nt: TGCGCCAGCAGCTTGCTCCAGGTCCAAGGGAACACTGAAGCTTTCTTT
d_gene: TRBD1; j_gene: TRBJ2-1; abundance: once; v_gene: TRBV29-1; CDR3aa: CSVRTGGLNEQFF; CDR3nt: TGCAGCGTTCGGACAGGGGGTTTGAATGAGCAGTTCTTC
d_gene: TRBD1; j_gene: TRBJ1-1; abundance: .; v_gene: TRBV18; CDR3aa: CASSQDRGYTEAFF; CDR3nt: TGTGCCAGCTCGCAGGACAGGGGATACACTGAAGCTTTCTTT
d_gene: .; j_gene: TRBJ2-7; abundance: .; v_gene: TRBV5-1; CDR3aa: CASSLDVAGLSSYEQYF; CDR3nt: TGCGCCAGCAGCTTGGATGTGGCAGGGTTGAGCTCCTACGAGCAGTACTTC
d_gene: .; j_gene: TRBJ2-7; abundance: .; v_gene: TRBV6-6; CDR3aa: CASSYSASADEQYF; CDR3nt: TGTGCCAGCAGTTACTCTGCTAGTGCGGACGAGCAGTACTTC
d_gene: .; j_gene: TRBJ2-5; abundance: .; v_gene: TRBV30; CDR3aa: CAWADTETQYF; CDR3nt: TGTGCCTGGGCAGACACGGAGACCCAGTACTTC
d_gene: TRBD1; j_gene: TRBJ2-1; abundance: .; v_gene: TRBV4-3; CDR3aa: CASSHGTGVVDEQFF; CDR3nt: TGCGCCAGCAGCCACGGGACAGGGGTTGTCGATGAGCAGTTCTTC
d_gene: TRBD1; j_gene: TRBJ2-1; abundance: .; v_gene: TRBV4-1; CDR3aa: CASSQTTTGTSYNEQFF; CDR3nt: TGCGCCAGCAGCCAAACTACGACAGGGACCTCCTACAATGAGCAGTTCTTC
d_gene: .; j_gene: TRBJ1-1; abundance: .; v_gene: TRBV18; CDR3aa: CASSNIDSGGTEAFF; CDR3nt: TGTGCCAGCTCAAACATAGATTCGGGGGGGACTGAAGCTTTCTTT
d_gene: TRBD2; j_gene: TRBJ2-2; abundance: .; v_gene: TRBV5-1; CDR3aa: CASSSTSGLNTGELFF; CDR3nt: TGCGCCAGCAGCTCTACTAGCGGCCTAAACACCGGGGAGCTGTTTTTT
d_gene: .; j_gene: TRBJ1-1; abundance: .; v_gene: TRBV10-1; CDR3aa: CASSEESYTEAFF; CDR3nt: TGCGCCAGCAGTGAGGAGTCCTACACTGAAGCTTTCTTT